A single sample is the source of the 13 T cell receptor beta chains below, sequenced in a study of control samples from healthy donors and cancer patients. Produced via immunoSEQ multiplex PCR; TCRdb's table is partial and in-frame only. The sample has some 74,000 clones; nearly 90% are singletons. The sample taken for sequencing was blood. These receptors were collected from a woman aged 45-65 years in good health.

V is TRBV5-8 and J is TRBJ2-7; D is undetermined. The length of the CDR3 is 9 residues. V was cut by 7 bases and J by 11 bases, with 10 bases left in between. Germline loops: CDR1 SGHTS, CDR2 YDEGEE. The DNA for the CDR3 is TGTGCCAGCGAACTTTATAAGTACTTC. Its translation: CASELYKYF.

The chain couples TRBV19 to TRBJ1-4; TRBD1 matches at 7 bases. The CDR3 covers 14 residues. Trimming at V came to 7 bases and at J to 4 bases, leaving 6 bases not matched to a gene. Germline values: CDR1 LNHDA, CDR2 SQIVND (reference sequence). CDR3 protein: CASTPDRNNEKLFF. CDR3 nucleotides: TGTGCCAGTACCCCGGACAGGAATAATGAAAAACTGTTTTTT.

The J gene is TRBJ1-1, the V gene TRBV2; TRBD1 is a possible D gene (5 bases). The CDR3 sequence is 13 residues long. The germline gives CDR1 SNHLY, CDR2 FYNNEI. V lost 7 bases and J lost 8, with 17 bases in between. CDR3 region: CASTSGAAREAFF. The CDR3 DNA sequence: TGTGCCAGCACAAGTGGGGCCGCGAGGGAAGCTTTCTTT.

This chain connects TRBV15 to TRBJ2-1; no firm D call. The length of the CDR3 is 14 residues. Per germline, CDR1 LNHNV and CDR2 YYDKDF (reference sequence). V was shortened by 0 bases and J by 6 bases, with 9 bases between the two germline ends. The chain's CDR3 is CATSRDLGFNEQFF. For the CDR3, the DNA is TGTGCCACCAGCAGAGATCTCGGATTCAATGAGCAGTTCTTC.

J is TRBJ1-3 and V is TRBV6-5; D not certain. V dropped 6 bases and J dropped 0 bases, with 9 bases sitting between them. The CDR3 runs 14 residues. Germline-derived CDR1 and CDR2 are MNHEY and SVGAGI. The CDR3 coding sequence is TGTGCCAGCAGACCGGGATACTCTGGAAACACCATATATTTT. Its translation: CASRPGYSGNTIYF.

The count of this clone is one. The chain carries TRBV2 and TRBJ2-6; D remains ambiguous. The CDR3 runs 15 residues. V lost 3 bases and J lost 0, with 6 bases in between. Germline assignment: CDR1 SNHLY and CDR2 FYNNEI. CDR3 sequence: CASSEGISGANVLTF. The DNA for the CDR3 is TGTGCCAGCAGTGAGGGGATCTCTGGGGCCAACGTCCTGACTTTC.

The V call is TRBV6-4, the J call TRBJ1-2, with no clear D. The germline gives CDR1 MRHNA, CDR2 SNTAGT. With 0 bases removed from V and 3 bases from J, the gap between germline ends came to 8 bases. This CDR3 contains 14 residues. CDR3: CASSDSGGYYGYTF. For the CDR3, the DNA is TGTGCCAGCAGTGACTCCGGCGGATACTATGGCTACACCTTC.

This CDR3 reads CASKSRGQRDYTF. In DNA, the CDR3 is TGTGCCAGCAAATCCCGGGGCCAACGGGACTACACCTTC. V usage is TRBV6-5 and J usage is TRBJ1-2; D is perhaps TRBD1 (5 bases). Germline V lookup: CDR1 MNHEY, CDR2 SVGAGI. Trimming took 7 bases from V and 10 from J, leaving 19 bases between them. The CDR3 is 13 amino acids.

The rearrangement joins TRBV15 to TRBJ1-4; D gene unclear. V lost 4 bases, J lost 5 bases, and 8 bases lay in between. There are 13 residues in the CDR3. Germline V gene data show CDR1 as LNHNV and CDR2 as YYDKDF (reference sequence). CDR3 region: CATSISNNEKLFF. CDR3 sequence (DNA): TGTGCCACCAGCATATCAAACAATGAAAAACTGTTTTTT.

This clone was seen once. CDR3 amino acids: CASRDTGYTF. Here the CDR3 DNA reads TGTGCCAGCAGGGACACCGGCTACACCTTC. This sequence joins TRBV2 and TRBJ1-2; maybe TRBD1 (5 bases). This CDR3 spans 10 amino acids. Per the germline V gene, CDR1 is SNHLY and CDR2 is FYNNEI. V gave up 6 bases and J gave up 8 bases, with 7 bases separating them.

CDR3: CASTSPQGRPYGYTF. The CDR3 nucleotides are TGTGCCAGCACCTCTCCTCAGGGGCGGCCCTATGGCTACACCTTC. The genes are TRBV28 and TRBJ1-2; possibly TRBD1 for D (6 bases). Deletions cut 7 bases from V and 4 bases from J, with 19 bases between. This CDR3 spans 15 amino acids. CDR1 MDHEN and CDR2 SYDVKM come from the germline V gene.

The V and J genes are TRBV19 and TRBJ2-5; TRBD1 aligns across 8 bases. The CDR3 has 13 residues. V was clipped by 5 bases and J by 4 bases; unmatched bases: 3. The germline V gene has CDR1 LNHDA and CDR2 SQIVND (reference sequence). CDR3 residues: CASSGQGIETQYF. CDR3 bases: TGTGCCAGTAGTGGACAGGGTATAGAGACCCAGTACTTC.

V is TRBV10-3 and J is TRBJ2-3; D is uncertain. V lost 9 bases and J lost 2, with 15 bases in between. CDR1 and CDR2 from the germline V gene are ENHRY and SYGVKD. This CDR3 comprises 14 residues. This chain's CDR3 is CAIKVGGTTDTQYF. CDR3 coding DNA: TGTGCCATAAAAGTAGGCGGCACCACAGATACGCAGTATTTT.